This T cell receptor (beta chain) is drawn from a study of T cell repertoires in cytomegalovirus infection. General study findings and limits: The response measured ex vivo was dominated by TCR beta clonotypes (HLA-C-restricted and CMV-specific). Cumulative public TCR beta family frequency identified carriers of CMV plus the relevant HLA.

Of note for this clonotype: What it binds is not known. Relative to the germline gene, one junction end is altered; a read error may explain this.

TCRdb itself ran the reads through MiXCR, one entry per CDR3 protein. Found here are some 800,000 distinct CDR3 sequences, 29% of them singletons; the top ten hold about an eighth. The sample here was cultured CD8+ T cells from PBMCs, taken from culture after CMV antigen stimulation. This TCR was sampled from a human donor in good health (CMV status not recorded). Some clones in this sample may be carry-over from other donors' samples.

The CDR3 is CAGRIGGGTEAFF. The CDR3 nucleotides are TGTGCCGGCAGAATCGGAGGTGGAACTGAAGCTTTCTTT. The rearrangement joins TRBV7-9 to TRBJ1-1; no firm D call. Germline CDR1 and CDR2: SEHNR and FQNEAQ (reference sequence). The CDR3 has 13 residues.